This T cell receptor (beta chain) originates from a study of cytomegalovirus exposure and HLA in healthy donors. Whole-study context: Tens of millions of unique TCRs from HLA-typed donors were held in an early release of data.

The PCR ran on 60 Vbeta and 13 Jbeta primers. TCRdb's table, derived via immunoSEQ multiplex PCR, lists solely in-frame clones and lacks some. Found here are about 79,000 clones; the top ten clones hold about 4.6%. The CDR3 spans 14 residues. The germline gives CDR1 SNHLY, CDR2 FYNNEI. Trimming cost V 4 bases and J 3 bases, with 12 bases left between them. The genes are TRBV2 and TRBJ1-2, with D unclear. Sequencing input: PBMCs. The receptor was derived from a man aged 25 to 40 in good health and CMV-seronegative. The CDR3 DNA sequence: TGTGCCAGCAGTGCGGAGGTTGTGGACTATGGCTACACCTTC. Translation: CASSAEVVDYGYTF.